The 31 T cell receptor beta chains below come from one sample, sequenced in a study of blood T cell repertoires in COVID-19. The assay was immunoSEQ multiplex PCR, and TCRdb's table has in-frame clones only and misses some. The sample has 200,000 to 250,000 clones; approximately 86% are singletons. The material sequenced was peripheral blood. These receptors came from a woman aged 55-69 years with active or convalescent COVID-19.

The CDR3 loop reads CASSQLSKTQYF. The CDR3 DNA is TGTGCCAGCAGCCAGTTGAGTAAGACCCAGTACTTC. The chain uses TRBV14 and TRBJ2-5; D is undetermined. The V end was cut by 3 bases, the J end by 6 bases, with 8 bases between. This CDR3 region has 12 residues. Germline CDR1 and CDR2: SGHDN and FVKESK. The full variable domain, its missing parts supplied by reference TRBV14 and TRBJ2-5, is EAGVTQFPSHSVIEKGQTVTLRCDPISGHDNLYWYRRVMGKEIKFLLHFVKESKQDESGMPNNRFLAERTGGTYSTLKVQPAELEDSGVYFCASSQLSKTQYFGPGTRLLVL.

This sequence joins TRBV11-3 and TRBJ2-3, with 9 bases identical to TRBD2. The CDR3 totals 17 residues. J lost 7 bases, V lost 1 base, and 12 bases had no gene match. Looked up from germline, CDR1 is SGHNT and CDR2 is YENEEA. The CDR3 DNA is TGTGCCAGCAGCTTAGTCTCGACTAGCGGTGGGATGAATACGCAGTATTTT. Its translation is CASSLVSTSGGMNTQYF.

The rearrangement joins TRBV5-5 to TRBJ2-3; perhaps TRBD2 as D (6 bases). Trimming removed 0 bases at V and 3 bases at J, with 17 bases between. Germline-derived CDR1 and CDR2 are SGHKS and YYEKEE (reference sequence). This CDR3 comprises 17 residues. The CDR3 protein is CASSLAVGGEATDTQYF. The DNA of the CDR3 is TGTGCCAGCAGCTTGGCTGTGGGGGGAGAGGCGACAGATACGCAGTATTTT.

The J gene is TRBJ2-2, the V gene TRBV5-5, with 8 bases identical to TRBD1. The CDR3 has 15 amino acids. Germline lookup yields CDR1 SGHKS and CDR2 YYEKEE (reference sequence). V dropped 4 bases and J dropped 2; count of bases not matched to a gene: 4. This CDR3 reads CASSTGQGNTGELFF. The CDR3 bases are TGTGCCAGCAGCACTGGACAGGGCAACACCGGGGAGCTGTTTTTT.

The V and J genes are TRBV4-1 and TRBJ1-1; TRBD1 is a possible D gene (5 bases). The CDR3 runs to 17 residues. The germline gives CDR1 MGHRA, CDR2 YSYEKL. V dropped 5 bases and J dropped 0 bases, with 19 bases sitting between them. The DNA for the CDR3 is TGCGCCAGCAGCTTGGTGGGGGGAAGGGGAGTGAACACTGAAGCTTTCTTT. Translating gives CASSLVGGRGVNTEAFF.

J is TRBJ1-4 and V is TRBV6-5; the D gene is possibly TRBD1 (6 bases). The CDR3 has 14 amino acids. Germline lookup yields CDR1 MNHEY and CDR2 SVGAGI. Trimming took 6 bases from V and 8 from J, leaving 16 bases between them. CDR3 sequence reads: CASSPGTRSEKLFF. In nucleotides, the CDR3 is TGTGCCAGCAGCCCCGGGACAAGGTCAGAAAAACTGTTTTTT.

The gene calls are TRBV7-9 and TRBJ2-1; possibly TRBD1 for D (6 bases). This CDR3 is built from 13 residues. Trimming left V 3 bases short and J 7 bases short, with 10 bases between. Germline V gives CDR1 SEHNR, CDR2 FQNEAQ (reference sequence). The DNA of the CDR3 is TGTGCCAGCAGCTTTAACAGGGAAAATGAGCAGTTCTTC. Translated, it gives CASSFNRENEQFF.

V is TRBV7-9 and J is TRBJ2-7, with 9 bases that match TRBD2. Trimming at V came to 4 bases and at J to 6 bases, leaving 16 bases not matched to a gene. CDR1 SEHNR and CDR2 FQNEAQ come from the germline V gene (reference sequence). The CDR3 is 17 residues long. CDR3 protein: CASSSGYGQRGESEQYF. CDR3 nucleotides: TGTGCCAGCAGCTCCGGGTACGGTCAGCGGGGGGAGAGCGAGCAGTACTTC. The variable domain in full, with the rest retrieved from reference TRBV7-9 and TRBJ2-7, is DTGVSQNPRHKITKRGQNVTFRCDPISEHNRLYWYRQTLGQGPEFLTYFQNEAQLEKSRLLSDRFSAERPKGSFSTLEIQRTEQGDSAMYLCASSSGYGQRGESEQYFGPGTRLTVT.

The rearrangement joins TRBV7-2 to TRBJ2-1; D is perhaps TRBD1 (7 bases). Germline values: CDR1 SGHTA, CDR2 FQGNSA. V lost 1 base and J 9 bases, leaving 22 bases between the germline ends. The CDR3 totals 17 residues. The CDR3 region has the DNA TGTGCCAGCAGCTTAGGCCCCCGGGGGCAGAGGGACAGTGAGCAGTTCTTC. This encodes CASSLGPRGQRDSEQFF.

This clone showed up just once. The chain joins TRBV21-1 to TRBJ1-1; the table calls TRBD1, which could not be checked here. TRBV21-1 is noted as a pseudogene. This CDR3 comprises 12 residues. CDR3 in amino acids: CASSKLHKGGFF. CDR3 DNA sequence: TGTGCCAGCAGCAAGCTTCACAAAGGGGGTTTCTTT.

V is TRBV11-3 and J is TRBJ2-2; 7 bases fit TRBD2. With V trimmed by 8 bases and J by 4 bases, 19 bases remained unmatched. The length of the CDR3 is 18 residues. Germline V gene data show CDR1 as SGHNT and CDR2 as YENEEA. The CDR3 loop is CASRTYVEGGPGTGELFF. The CDR3 DNA reads TGTGCCAGCCGTACCTACGTAGAGGGAGGGCCGGGCACCGGGGAGCTGTTTTTT.

The chain couples TRBV15 to TRBJ2-7; 7 positions agree with TRBD1. The J segment lost 3 bases and the V segment lost 1 base, leaving 18 bases of the junction unmatched. The CDR3 has 19 amino acids. Germline lookup yields CDR1 LNHNV and CDR2 YYDKDF (reference sequence). The CDR3 DNA is TGTGCCACCAGCAGAGTTTATAGCACACAAAGGACAGGTTTCTACGAGCAGTACTTC. It specifies CATSRVYSTQRTGFYEQYF.

The sample holds one count of this clone. The chain is built from TRBV10-3 and TRBJ2-1; 9 positions match TRBD2. The CDR3 is made up of 15 amino acids. The V segment lost 6 bases and the J segment 0 bases; nucleotides outside the gene matches: 3. CDR1 ENHRY and CDR2 SYGVKD come from the germline V gene. The CDR3 here is CAIRPSGVSYNEQFF. The CDR3 DNA reads as TGTGCCATCAGGCCTAGCGGGGTCTCCTACAATGAGCAGTTCTTC.

The chain's CDR3 is CASSLAGSEKLFF. The CDR3 coding sequence is TGTGCCAGCAGCTTAGCGGGGAGTGAAAAACTGTTTTTT. This chain connects TRBV7-9 to TRBJ1-4; D not certain. The CDR3 spans 13 residues. The ends were cut back, 0 bases at V and 7 bases at J, with 6 bases in the middle. The V gene's germline CDR1 is SEHNR and CDR2 FQNEAQ (reference sequence). Supplemented by reference TRBV7-9 and TRBJ1-4, the full variable domain reads DTGVSQNPRHKITKRGQNVTFRCDPISEHNRLYWYRQTLGQGPEFLTYFQNEAQLEKSRLLSDRFSAERPKGSFSTLEIQRTEQGDSAMYLCASSLAGSEKLFFGSGTQLSVL.

The chain is built from TRBV10-3 and TRBJ2-7; TRBD2 aligns across 8 bases. With 0 bases clipped from V and 2 bases from J, the junction kept 12 bases outside the gene matches. CDR1 and CDR2 from the germline V gene are ENHRY and SYGVKD. The CDR3 extends over 18 amino acids. The CDR3 here is CAISESISRGSGAYEQYV. CDR3 coding DNA: TGTGCCATCAGTGAGTCGATCTCGAGGGGTAGCGGGGCCTACGAGCAGTACGTC.

The V gene is TRBV18, the J gene TRBJ2-2, with 11 nucleotides matching TRBD2. The CDR3 is 17 residues long. Trimming took 1 base from V and 6 from J; bases not matched to a gene: 7. CDR1 is KGHSH and CDR2 is LQKENI in the germline V gene. DNA of the CDR3: TGTGCCAGCTCACCACGACAAATAGCGGGAGGGTCCGGGGAGCTGTTTTTT. This translates into CASSPRQIAGGSGELFF.

This rearrangement joins TRBV20-1 to TRBJ1-5; TRBD1 matches at 9 bases. V lost 3 bases to trimming and J lost 9 bases; unmatched junction nucleotides: 6. Germline CDR1 DFQATT, CDR2 SNEGSKA (reference sequence). This CDR3 is 13 amino acids long. The CDR3 DNA reads as TGCAGTGCTAGTGGACAGGGGAATGGGCCCCAGCATTTT. Translating gives CSASGQGNGPQHF.

This chain joins TRBV11-3 and TRBJ2-2; D may be TRBD1 (5 bases). The CDR3 runs to 15 residues. Germline V CDR1 and CDR2: SGHNT, YENEEA. The germline V and J ends were trimmed by 6 bases and 4 bases, with 15 bases remaining between them. The CDR3 sequence is CASSTEGVITGELFF. Written as DNA, the CDR3 is TGTGCCAGCAGTACAGAAGGGGTTATCACCGGGGAGCTGTTTTTT.

The chain links TRBV3-1 (or the pseudogene TRBV3-2) to TRBJ1-5, with 11 bases that match TRBD1. Germline CDR1 and CDR2: LGHDT and YNNKEL (reference sequence). This CDR3 comprises 16 residues. V trimming: 4 bases; J trimming: 4 bases; junction bases outside the gene matches: 6. CDR3 sequence reads: CASSPSGTGGNQPQHF. CDR3 DNA sequence: TGTGCCAGCAGCCCCTCCGGGACAGGGGGAAATCAGCCCCAGCATTTT.

The J gene is TRBJ1-2, the V gene TRBV7-9; D not resolved. Trimming removed 1 base from V and 2 bases from J, with 5 bases in between. The CDR3 has 13 residues. Germline CDR1 reads SEHNR; CDR2 reads FQNEAQ (reference sequence). Here the CDR3 reads CASSLVENYGYTF. The CDR3 DNA reads as TGTGCCAGCAGCTTAGTCGAGAACTATGGCTACACCTTC.

CDR3: CASSLTDRDYGYTF. As DNA, the CDR3 is TGTGCCAGCAGCTTAACAGACAGGGACTATGGCTACACCTTC. This sequence joins TRBV11-2 and TRBJ1-2; 7 nucleotides agree with TRBD1. The length of the CDR3 is 14 residues. The junction had 3 bases not matched to a gene; V was cut back by 2 bases and J by 3 bases. Germline CDR1 is SGHAT and CDR2 is FQNNGV.

The chain couples TRBV29-1 to TRBJ2-3; 7 bases are shared with TRBD1. The CDR3 runs 14 residues. Per germline, CDR1 SQVTM and CDR2 ANQGSEA. With 1 base clipped from V and 2 bases from J, the junction kept 3 bases outside the gene matches. The CDR3 DNA reads as TGCAGCGTTGAAGCGACAGGGTTCACAGATACGCAGTATTTT. Encoded protein: CSVEATGFTDTQYF.

This chain uses TRBV7-3 with TRBJ2-3; TRBD2 is a possible D gene (6 bases). The CDR3 length is 15 residues. V was pared by 1 base and J by 5 bases, with 13 bases between. Germline V gene sequence: CDR1 SGHTA, CDR2 FQGTGA. CDR3 residues: CASSLMGPGEDTQYF. CDR3 DNA: TGTGCCAGCAGCTTAATGGGTCCGGGGGAAGATACGCAGTATTTT.

This sequence joins TRBV12-3 or TRBV12-4 and TRBJ2-5; 9 bases match TRBD2. The CDR3 length is 12 residues. The V and J ends lost 5 bases and 11 bases, in that order; junction bases with no gene match: 6. CDR3 bases: TGTGCCAGCAGTAGGGTAGCGGGGGCTCAGTACTTC. It translates to CASSRVAGAQYF.

The chain joins TRBV6-5 to TRBJ2-3, with 9 bases fitting TRBD2. The CDR3 loop spans 14 amino acids. CDR1 is MNHEY and CDR2 is SVGAGI in the germline V gene. The V and J ends lost 6 bases and 7 bases, in that order; junction bases with no gene match: 8. For the CDR3, the DNA is TGTGCCAGCAGGGCTAGCGGGACCTTATATACGCAGTATTTT. It yields the protein CASRASGTLYTQYF.

This clone was picked up one time. This chain joins TRBV13 and TRBJ2-6, with a weak D call TRBD2 (6 bases). Germline V gene data show CDR1 as PRHDT and CDR2 as FYEKMQ (reference sequence). This CDR3 contains 17 residues. The V gene lost 4 bases and the J gene lost 0 bases, with 13 bases spanning the gap. DNA for the CDR3: TGTGCCAGCAGCTACCGGGACTTTTCCTCTGGGGCCAACGTCCTGACTTTC. This sequence encodes CASSYRDFSSGANVLTF. The whole variable domain, filled in from reference TRBV13 and TRBJ2-6, reads AAGVIQSPRHLIKEKRETATLKCYPIPRHDTVYWYQQGPGQDPQFLISFYEKMQSDKGSIPDRFSAQQFSDYHSELNMSSLELGDSALYFCASSYRDFSSGANVLTFGAGSRLTVL.

The chain combines TRBV18 with TRBJ2-6; 8 bases fit TRBD2. The CDR3 loop spans 19 amino acids. Germline V gene data show CDR1 as KGHSH and CDR2 as LQKENI. V lost 2 bases and J lost 0; bases outside the gene matches: 9. The DNA of the CDR3 is TGTGCCAGCTCACCAGGTCAGGGAGCGGGGGACTCTGGGGCCAACGTCCTGACTTTC. This codes for CASSPGQGAGDSGANVLTF.

The chain has TRBV7-9 and TRBJ2-1; perhaps TRBD2 as D (6 bases). Trimming removed 5 bases at V and 0 bases at J, with 14 bases between. Germline V gene sequence: CDR1 SEHNR, CDR2 FQNEAQ (reference sequence). This CDR3 has 16 residues. DNA of the CDR3: TGTGCCAGCAGCGCCGGGGGTGCGGCCTCCTACAATGAGCAGTTCTTC. Amino acids: CASSAGGAASYNEQFF.

This chain links TRBV11-2 with TRBJ1-2, with 11 bases that match TRBD1. CDR1 SGHAT and CDR2 FQNNGV come from the germline V gene. This CDR3 region has 14 residues. The V gene end was trimmed by 5 bases and the J gene end by 5 bases; junction bases not matched to a gene: 4. DNA of the CDR3: TGTGCCAGCAGCCGGACAGGGGGCGCTTATGGCTACACCTTC. Amino acid sequence: CASSRTGGAYGYTF. The entire variable domain, with the rest obtained from reference TRBV11-2 and TRBJ1-2, is as follows: EAGVAQSPRYKIIEKRQSVAFWCNPISGHATLYWYQQILGQGPKLLIQFQNNGVVDDSQLPKDRFSAERLKGVDSTLKIQPAKLEDSAVYLCASSRTGGAYGYTFGSGTRLTVV.

This clone has more than one count but fewer than ten. For the CDR3, the DNA is TGCGCCAGCCTAGGGGGGACAGGGGGCGAAAAACTGTTTTTT. It yields the protein CASLGGTGGEKLFF. The rearrangement uses TRBV10-2 and TRBJ1-4, with TRBD1 matching over 12 bases. With V trimmed by 8 bases and J by 8 bases, 6 bases remained unmatched. Germline lookup yields CDR1 WSHSY and CDR2 SAAADI. The CDR3 is made up of 14 amino acids.

The chain combines TRBV10-3 with TRBJ2-6, with 11 bases identical to TRBD1. The CDR3 loop spans 18 amino acids. CDR1 and CDR2 from the germline V gene are ENHRY and SYGVKD. With 6 bases clipped from V and 0 bases from J, the junction kept 7 bases outside the gene matches. CDR3 DNA sequence: TGTGCCATCAGACCCATAGGGACAGGGGGCTCTGGGGCCAACGTCCTGACTTTC. Amino acid sequence: CAIRPIGTGGSGANVLTF.